This TCR beta chain comes out of a study of identifying expanded T cells in peripheral blood. The protocol was immunoSEQ multiplex PCR, while the TCRdb copy is restricted to in-frame clones and leaves out a portion. The sample yields under 110,000 clones, around 88% seen once. The CDR3 runs 13 residues. The germline V gene encodes CDR1 MNHNY and CDR2 SVGAGI (reference sequence). V was cut by 6 bases and J by 6 bases, with 11 bases left in between. The sequence was obtained from a person aged 18-70 years in good health. Sequenced material: blood. V is TRBV6-6 and J is TRBJ1-4, with D perhaps matching TRBD1 (6 bases). The CDR3 region has the DNA TGTGCCAGCAGACAGGGTATGGATGAAAAACTGTTTTTT. Its translation: CASRQGMDEKLFF.